A single sample is the source of the 15 T cell receptor beta chains below, sequenced in a study of blood T cell repertoires in COVID-19. Profiling relied on immunoSEQ multiplex PCR, and the TCRdb table lists in-frame clones only, not all of them. The sample yields approximately 70,000 clones, 72% seen once. The sequencing sample was made of PBMCs or T cells enriched from blood (not recorded which). These receptors were collected from a woman aged 55 to 70 who had been exposed to COVID-19.

The rearrangement links TRBV25-1 to TRBJ2-5, with a weak D call TRBD2 (6 bases). Germline loops: CDR1 MGHDK, CDR2 SYGVNS. The ends were cut back, 6 bases at V and 4 bases at J, with 12 bases in the middle. There are 13 residues in the CDR3. CDR3 protein: CASRLGGAETQYF. CDR3 DNA sequence: TGTGCCAGCAGGCTTGGAGGGGCAGAGACCCAGTACTTC.

This chain links TRBV4-1 with TRBJ1-3, with D hard to call. This CDR3 is 13 amino acids long. The germline V and J ends were trimmed by 0 bases and 8 bases, with 8 bases remaining between them. Per germline, CDR1 MGHRA and CDR2 YSYEKL. The CDR3 loop is CASSQEVRDTIYF. In nucleotides, the CDR3 is TGCGCCAGCAGCCAAGAAGTACGGGACACCATATATTTT.

This rearrangement joins TRBV30 to TRBJ1-4; TRBD1 might be the D (5 bases). The CDR3 runs to 12 residues. Germline V gene sequence: CDR1 GTSNPN, CDR2 SVGIG (reference sequence). Trimming took off 5 bases at V and 8 bases at J, with 12 bases between the two ends. The CDR3 bases are TGTGCCTGGGCCCCCGGGGGAGAAAAACTGTTTTTT. Translation: CAWAPGGEKLFF.

This clone was counted only a few times. This chain connects TRBV3-1 (or the pseudogene TRBV3-2) to TRBJ1-4; 9 bases map to TRBD1. CDR3 length equals 14 residues. Germline V gene sequence: CDR1 LGHDT, CDR2 YNNKEL (reference sequence). J was trimmed by 7 bases and V by 3 bases; bases with no gene match: 3. CDR3 in amino acids: CASSQGQGGEKLFF. Written as DNA, the CDR3 is TGTGCCAGCAGCCAGGGACAGGGTGGTGAAAAACTGTTTTTT.

The chain is built from TRBV19 and TRBJ2-3; 11 nucleotides line up with TRBD2. The CDR3 sequence is 15 residues long. J gave up 5 bases and V 7 bases, and 8 bases lay outside the gene matches. Germline lookup yields CDR1 LNHDA and CDR2 SQIVND (reference sequence). CDR3 amino acids: CASTDSGGAEDTQYF. CDR3 nucleotide sequence: TGTGCCAGTACCGATAGCGGGGGGGCGGAAGATACGCAGTATTTT.

V is TRBV28 and J is TRBJ2-2, with TRBD1 matching 9 bases. In germline, CDR1 is MDHEN, CDR2 SYDVKM. V gave up 8 bases and J gave up 6 bases; unmatched junction bases: 13. This CDR3 is built from 16 residues. The CDR3 loop reads CASSPGQGLTAGELFF. The DNA for the CDR3 is TGTGCCAGCTCACCGGGACAGGGATTAACGGCCGGGGAGCTGTTTTTT. The whole variable domain, filled in from reference TRBV28 and TRBJ2-2, reads DVKVTQSSRYLVKRTGEKVFLECVQDMDHENMFWYRQDPGLGLRLIYFSYDVKMKEKGDIPEGYSVSREKKERFSLILESASTNQTSMYLCASSPGQGLTAGELFFGEGSRLTVL.

The chain joins TRBV7-8 to TRBJ1-6; TRBD1 is a possible D gene (6 bases). This CDR3 has 15 amino acids. CDR1 is SGHVS, CDR2 FQNEAQ, per germline. The V gene lost 3 bases and the J gene lost 6 bases, with 12 bases spanning the gap. CDR3 in amino acids: CASSFAGQINSPLHF. CDR3 sequence (DNA): TGTGCCAGCAGCTTCGCAGGACAGATTAATTCACCCCTCCACTTT.

V and J are TRBV7-6 and TRBJ1-5; TRBD1 aligns across 11 bases. This CDR3 has 18 amino acids. Trimming took 5 bases from V and 5 from J; bases not matched to a gene: 14. The germline gives CDR1 SGHVS, CDR2 FNYEAQ. This CDR3 reads CASSEGSGQGVHYQPQHF. CDR3 in DNA: TGTGCCAGCAGCGAAGGCTCGGGACAGGGGGTGCATTATCAGCCCCAGCATTTT. The full variable domain, in which reference TRBV7-6 and TRBJ1-5 provide the parts outside the CDR3, is GAGVSQSPRYKVTKRGQDVALRCDPISGHVSLYWYRQALGQGPEFLTYFNYEAQQDKSGLPNDRFSAERPEGSISTLTIQRTEQRDSAMYRCASSEGSGQGVHYQPQHFGDGTRLSIL.

This chain joins TRBV6-5 and TRBJ2-1; 8 bases align to TRBD1. The germline V gene has CDR1 MNHEY and CDR2 SVGAGI. Trimming cost V 9 bases and J 6 bases; bases outside gene matches: 1. The CDR3 covers 11 residues. As DNA, the CDR3 is TGTGCCAGTACAGGGGGCAATGAGCAGTTCTTC. Its translation: CASTGGNEQFF.

The chain links TRBV5-8 to TRBJ1-2; D remains unclear. The CDR3 length is 14 residues. Germline CDR1 and CDR2: SGHTS and YDEGEE. Deletions cut 4 bases from V and 5 bases from J, with 15 bases between. The CDR3 region is CASSPRTEDYGYTF. DNA for the CDR3: TGTGCCAGCAGCCCACGGACTGAGGATTATGGCTACACCTTC.

This clone was observed many times. This sequence joins TRBV5-1 and TRBJ1-1; D remains ambiguous. The CDR3 consists of 14 residues. Per germline, CDR1 SGHRS and CDR2 YFSETQ. V shed 0 bases and J shed 7 bases, with 13 bases lying between them. The CDR3 region is CASSLGQVGSEAFF. DNA of the CDR3: TGCGCCAGCAGCTTGGGGCAGGTTGGCAGTGAAGCTTTCTTT.

V is TRBV7-2 and J is TRBJ2-5, with 9 bases aligning to TRBD2. The CDR3 contains 17 residues. CDR1 is SGHTA and CDR2 is FQGNSA in the germline V gene. V lost 0 bases to trimming and J lost 5 bases; unmatched junction nucleotides: 10. The DNA of the CDR3 is TGTGCCAGCAGCTTAGCGGGACGGTGGCGGGAGGGCGAGACCCAGTACTTC. It is translated as CASSLAGRWREGETQYF.

The chain carries TRBV15 and TRBJ2-7; D is undetermined. Germline values: CDR1 LNHNV, CDR2 YYDKDF (reference sequence). This CDR3 spans 14 amino acids. Deletions cut 1 base from V and 2 bases from J, with 9 bases between. The DNA for the CDR3 is TGTGCCACCAGCAGAGCAGCAGGCACCTACGAGCAGTACTTC. Translation gives CATSRAAGTYEQYF.

The table lists this clone with a few counts. The V gene is TRBV7-2, the J gene TRBJ1-4; 9 nucleotides agree with TRBD1. Germline loops: CDR1 SGHTA, CDR2 FQGNSA. J gave up 8 bases and V 5 bases, and 6 bases lay outside the gene matches. The CDR3 runs to 14 residues. The CDR3 DNA follows: TGTGCCAGCAGCCTGGGACAGGGTGAGGAAAAACTGTTTTTT. Protein sequence: CASSLGQGEEKLFF.

The gene calls are TRBV7-2 and TRBJ2-1, with 10 bases aligning to TRBD2. This CDR3 has 15 residues. V dropped 5 bases and J dropped 4; count of bases not matched to a gene: 5. Germline loops: CDR1 SGHTA, CDR2 FQGNSA. In DNA form, the CDR3 reads TGTGCCAGCAGCCACGGGACTAGCGCTTACAATGAGCAGTTCTTC. Amino acid sequence: CASSHGTSAYNEQFF. Supplemented by reference TRBV7-2 and TRBJ2-1, the full variable domain reads GAGVSQSPSNKVTEKGKDVELRCDPISGHTALYWYRQSLGQGLEFLIYFQGNSAPDKSGLPSDRFSAERTGGSVSTLTIQRTQQEDSAVYLCASSHGTSAYNEQFFGPGTRLTVL.